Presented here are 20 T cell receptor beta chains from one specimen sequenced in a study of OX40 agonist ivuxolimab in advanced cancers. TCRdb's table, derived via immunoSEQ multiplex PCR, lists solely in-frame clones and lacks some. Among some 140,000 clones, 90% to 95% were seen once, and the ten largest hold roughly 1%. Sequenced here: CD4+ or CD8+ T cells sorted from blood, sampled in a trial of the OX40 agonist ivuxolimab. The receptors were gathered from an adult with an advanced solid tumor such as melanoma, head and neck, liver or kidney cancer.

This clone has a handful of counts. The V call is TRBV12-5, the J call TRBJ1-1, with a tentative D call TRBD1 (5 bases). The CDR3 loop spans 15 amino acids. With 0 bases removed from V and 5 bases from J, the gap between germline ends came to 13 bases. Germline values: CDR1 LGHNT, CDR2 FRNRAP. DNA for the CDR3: TGTGCTAGTGGTTTGGTAACCGGGGGAAGTACTGAAGCTTTCTTT. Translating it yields CASGLVTGGSTEAFF.

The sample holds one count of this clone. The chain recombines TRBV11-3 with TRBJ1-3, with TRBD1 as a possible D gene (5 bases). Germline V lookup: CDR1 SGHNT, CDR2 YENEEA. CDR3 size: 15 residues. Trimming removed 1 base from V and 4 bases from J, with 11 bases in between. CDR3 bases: TGTGCCAGCAGCTTAGGCGCAGGGATGGGAAACACCATATATTTT. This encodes CASSLGAGMGNTIYF.

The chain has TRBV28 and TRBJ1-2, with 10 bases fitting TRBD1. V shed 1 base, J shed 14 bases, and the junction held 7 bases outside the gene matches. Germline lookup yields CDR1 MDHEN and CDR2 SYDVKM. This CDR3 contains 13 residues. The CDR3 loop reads CASSLYPGTGETF. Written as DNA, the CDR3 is TGTGCCAGCAGTTTATACCCCGGGACAGGGGAAACCTTC.

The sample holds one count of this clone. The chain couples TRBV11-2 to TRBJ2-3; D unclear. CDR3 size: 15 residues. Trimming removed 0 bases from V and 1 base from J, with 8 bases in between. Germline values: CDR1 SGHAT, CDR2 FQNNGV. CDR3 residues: CASSLEPQRTDTQYF. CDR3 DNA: TGTGCCAGCAGCTTAGAGCCCCAGCGCACAGATACGCAGTATTTT.

The CDR3 protein is CASSWSGNSYEQYF. CDR3 DNA: TGTGCCAGCAGCTGGAGCGGTAACTCCTACGAGCAGTACTTC. The chain has TRBV7-3 and TRBJ2-5, with D perhaps matching TRBD2 (5 bases). The DNA matches TRBJ2-7 better at its end, which makes the J call doubtful. This CDR3 has 14 amino acids. Germline CDR1 SGHTA, CDR2 FQGTGA.

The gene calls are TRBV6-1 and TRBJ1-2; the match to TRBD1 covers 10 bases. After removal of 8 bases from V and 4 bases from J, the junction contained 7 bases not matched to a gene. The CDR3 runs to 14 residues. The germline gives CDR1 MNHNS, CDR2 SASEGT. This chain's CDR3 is CASRGTGVGYGYTF. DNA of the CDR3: TGTGCCAGCCGCGGGACAGGGGTCGGCTATGGCTACACCTTC.

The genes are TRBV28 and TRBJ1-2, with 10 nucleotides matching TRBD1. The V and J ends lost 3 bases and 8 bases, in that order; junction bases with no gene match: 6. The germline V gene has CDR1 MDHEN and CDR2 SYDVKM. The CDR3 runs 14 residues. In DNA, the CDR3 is TGTGCCAGCAGTTTGGGGGACAGGGGAGGCGGCTACACCTTC. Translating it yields CASSLGDRGGGYTF.

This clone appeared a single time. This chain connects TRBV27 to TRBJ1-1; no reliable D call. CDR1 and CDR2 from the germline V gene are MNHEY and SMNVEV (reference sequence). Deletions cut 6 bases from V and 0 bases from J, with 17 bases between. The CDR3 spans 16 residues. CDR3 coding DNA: TGTGCCAGCAGCGTTAGACTCGGACCGATGAACACTGAAGCTTTCTTT. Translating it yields CASSVRLGPMNTEAFF.

The CDR3 here is CASSLLAGGVYEQYF. CDR3 bases: TGTGCCAGCAGCTTATTAGCGGGAGGAGTCTACGAGCAGTACTTC. The V and J genes are TRBV7-2 and TRBJ2-7; TRBD2 matches at 10 bases. The ends lost 2 bases at V and 3 bases at J; junction bases unmatched: 4. Germline V gene sequence: CDR1 SGHTA, CDR2 FQGNSA. This CDR3 has 15 residues.

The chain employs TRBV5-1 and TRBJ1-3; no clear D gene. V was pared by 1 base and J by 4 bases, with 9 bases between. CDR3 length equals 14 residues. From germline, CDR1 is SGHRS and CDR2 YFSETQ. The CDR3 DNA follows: TGCGCCAGCAGCTTGAGCACCTTAGGAAACACCATATATTTT. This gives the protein CASSLSTLGNTIYF.

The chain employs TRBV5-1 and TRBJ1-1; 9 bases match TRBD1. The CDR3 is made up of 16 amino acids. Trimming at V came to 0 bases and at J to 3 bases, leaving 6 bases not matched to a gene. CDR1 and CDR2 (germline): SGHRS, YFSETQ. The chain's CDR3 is CASSLETGGSYTEAFF. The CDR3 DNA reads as TGCGCCAGCAGCTTGGAGACAGGGGGTTCTTACACTGAAGCTTTCTTT. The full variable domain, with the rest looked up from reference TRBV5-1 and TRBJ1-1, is KAGVTQTPRYLIKTRGQQVTLSCSPISGHRSVSWYQQTPGQGLQFLFEYFSETQRNKGNFPGRFSGRQFSNSRSEMNVSTLELGDSALYLCASSLETGGSYTEAFFGQGTRLTVV.

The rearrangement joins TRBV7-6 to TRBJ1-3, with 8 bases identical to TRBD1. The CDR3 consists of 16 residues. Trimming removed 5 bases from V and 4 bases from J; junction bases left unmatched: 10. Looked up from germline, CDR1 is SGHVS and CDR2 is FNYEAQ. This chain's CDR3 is CASSPLTGGVGNTIYF. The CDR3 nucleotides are TGTGCCAGCAGCCCCCTAACAGGGGGGGTAGGAAACACCATATATTTT.

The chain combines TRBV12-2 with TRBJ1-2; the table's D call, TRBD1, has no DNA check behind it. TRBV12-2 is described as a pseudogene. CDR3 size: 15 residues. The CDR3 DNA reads TGTGCAAGTCGCTTAGAACAGGGGGTAAGGGATGGCTACACCTTC. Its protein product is CASRLEQGVRDGYTF.

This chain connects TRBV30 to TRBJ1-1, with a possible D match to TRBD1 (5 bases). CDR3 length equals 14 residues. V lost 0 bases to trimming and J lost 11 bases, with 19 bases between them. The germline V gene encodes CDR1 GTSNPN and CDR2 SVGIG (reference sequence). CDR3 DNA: TGTGCCTGGAGTGTAGGGGCAGGGCCCGTGAAGGCTTTCTTT. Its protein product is CAWSVGAGPVKAFF.

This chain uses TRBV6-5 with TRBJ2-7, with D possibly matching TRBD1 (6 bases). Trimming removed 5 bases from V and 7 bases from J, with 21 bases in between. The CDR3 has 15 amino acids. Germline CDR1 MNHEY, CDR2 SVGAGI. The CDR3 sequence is CASSGQRGRVREQYF. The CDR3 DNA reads TGTGCCAGCAGTGGACAGAGGGGCAGGGTGAGGGAGCAGTACTTC.

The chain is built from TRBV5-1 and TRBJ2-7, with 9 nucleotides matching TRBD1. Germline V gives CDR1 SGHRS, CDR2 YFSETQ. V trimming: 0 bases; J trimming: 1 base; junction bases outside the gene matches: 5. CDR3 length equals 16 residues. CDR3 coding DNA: TGCGCCAGCAGCTTGGGGGGACAGGGAGGGTCCTACGAGCAGTACTTC. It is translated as CASSLGGQGGSYEQYF.

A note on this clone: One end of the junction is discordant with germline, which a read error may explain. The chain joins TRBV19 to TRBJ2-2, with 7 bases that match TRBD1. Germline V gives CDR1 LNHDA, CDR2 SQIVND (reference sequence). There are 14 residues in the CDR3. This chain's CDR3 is CASSIDRVAGELFF. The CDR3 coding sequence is TGTGCCAGTAGCATAGACAGGGTGGCCGGGGAGCTGTTTTTT.

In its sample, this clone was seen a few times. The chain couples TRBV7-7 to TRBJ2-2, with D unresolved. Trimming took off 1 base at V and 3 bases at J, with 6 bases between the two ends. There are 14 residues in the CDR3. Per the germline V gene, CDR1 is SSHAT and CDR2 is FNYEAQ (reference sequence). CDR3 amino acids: CASSLGGDTGELFF. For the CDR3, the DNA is TGTGCCAGCAGCTTAGGTGGGGACACCGGGGAGCTGTTTTTT.

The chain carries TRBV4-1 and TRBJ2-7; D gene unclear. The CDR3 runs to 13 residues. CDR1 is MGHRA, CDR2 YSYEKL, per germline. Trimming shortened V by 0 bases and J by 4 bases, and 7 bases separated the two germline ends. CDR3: CASSQDPQYEQYF. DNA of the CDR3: TGCGCCAGCAGCCAAGATCCCCAGTACGAGCAGTACTTC.

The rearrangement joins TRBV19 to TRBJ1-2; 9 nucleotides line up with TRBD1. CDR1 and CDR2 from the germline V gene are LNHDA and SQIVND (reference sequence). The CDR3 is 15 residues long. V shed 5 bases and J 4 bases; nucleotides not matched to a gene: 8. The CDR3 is CASSHGQGRIYGYTF. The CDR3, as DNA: TGTGCCAGTAGTCACGGACAGGGGAGGATCTATGGCTACACCTTC.